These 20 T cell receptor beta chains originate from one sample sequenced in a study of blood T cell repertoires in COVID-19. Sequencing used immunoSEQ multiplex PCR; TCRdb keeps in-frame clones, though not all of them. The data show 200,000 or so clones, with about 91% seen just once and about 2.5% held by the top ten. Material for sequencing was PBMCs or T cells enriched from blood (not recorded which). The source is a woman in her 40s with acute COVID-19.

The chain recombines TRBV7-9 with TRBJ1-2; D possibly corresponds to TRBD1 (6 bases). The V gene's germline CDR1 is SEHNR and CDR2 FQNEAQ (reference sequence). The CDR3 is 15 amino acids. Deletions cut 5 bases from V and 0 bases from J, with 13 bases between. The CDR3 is CASSHGQSTNYGYTF. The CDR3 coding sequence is TGTGCCAGCAGCCACGGACAGTCTACTAACTATGGCTACACCTTC.

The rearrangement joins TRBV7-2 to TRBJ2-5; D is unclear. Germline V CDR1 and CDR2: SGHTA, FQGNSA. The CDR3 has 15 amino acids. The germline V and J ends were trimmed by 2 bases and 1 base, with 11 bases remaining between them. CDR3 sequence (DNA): TGTGCCAGCAGCTTAAGAGGCAGAGCCCAAGAGACCCAGTACTTC. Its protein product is CASSLRGRAQETQYF. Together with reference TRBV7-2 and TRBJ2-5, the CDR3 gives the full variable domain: GAGVSQSPSNKVTEKGKDVELRCDPISGHTALYWYRQSLGQGLEFLIYFQGNSAPDKSGLPSDRFSAERTGGSVSTLTIQRTQQEDSAVYLCASSLRGRAQETQYFGPGTRLLVL.

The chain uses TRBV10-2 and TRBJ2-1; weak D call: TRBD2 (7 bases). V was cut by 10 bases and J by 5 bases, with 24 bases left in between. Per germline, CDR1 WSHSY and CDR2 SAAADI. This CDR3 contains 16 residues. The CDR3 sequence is CATLSIDGGQNNEQFF. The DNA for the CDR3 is TGCGCCACCCTCTCCATCGACGGGGGGCAAAACAATGAGCAGTTCTTC.

CDR3 coding DNA: TGTGCCAGCCGAGGAACTAATGAAAAACTGTTTTTT. Amino acids: CASRGTNEKLFF. The chain recombines TRBV25-1 with TRBJ1-4; D not certain. CDR1 and CDR2 from the germline V gene are MGHDK and SYGVNS. This CDR3 region has 12 residues. V lost 8 bases, J lost 1 base, and 5 bases lay in between.

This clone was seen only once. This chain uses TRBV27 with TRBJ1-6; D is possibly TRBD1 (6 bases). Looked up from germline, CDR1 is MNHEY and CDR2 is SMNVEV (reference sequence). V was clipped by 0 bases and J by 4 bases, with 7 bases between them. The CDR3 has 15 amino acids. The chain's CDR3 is CASSLSRGYNSPLHF. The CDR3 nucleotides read TGTGCCAGCAGTTTATCCAGGGGATATAATTCACCCCTCCACTTT.

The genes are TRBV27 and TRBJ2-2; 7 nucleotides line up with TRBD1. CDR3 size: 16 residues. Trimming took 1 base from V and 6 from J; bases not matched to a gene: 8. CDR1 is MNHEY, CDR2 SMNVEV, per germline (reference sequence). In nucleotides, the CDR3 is TGTGCCAGCAGTTTATGGGGACAGTATTTCGCCGGGGAGCTGTTTTTT. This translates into CASSLWGQYFAGELFF.

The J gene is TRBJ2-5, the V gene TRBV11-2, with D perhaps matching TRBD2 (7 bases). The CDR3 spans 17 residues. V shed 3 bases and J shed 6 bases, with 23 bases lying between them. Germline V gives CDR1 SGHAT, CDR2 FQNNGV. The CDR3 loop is CASSFPGVWEGPQTQYF. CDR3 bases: TGTGCCAGCAGCTTCCCAGGGGTCTGGGAGGGCCCCCAGACCCAGTACTTC.

The chain's CDR3 is CASSQDPGGTYNEQFF. The DNA of the CDR3 is TGCGCCAGCAGCCAAGATCCGGGGGGTACATACAATGAGCAGTTCTTC. The rearrangement links TRBV4-1 to TRBJ2-1, with 7 bases lining up with TRBD2. Losses at the gene ends were 0 bases for V and 4 bases for J; bases not matched to a gene: 6. This CDR3 contains 16 residues. The V gene's germline CDR1 is MGHRA and CDR2 YSYEKL.

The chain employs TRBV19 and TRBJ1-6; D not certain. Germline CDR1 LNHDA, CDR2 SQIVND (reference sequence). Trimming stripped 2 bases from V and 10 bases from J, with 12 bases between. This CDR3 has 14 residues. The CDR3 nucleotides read TGTGCCAGTAGTATACAAGTGGCACGCTCACCCCTCCACTTT. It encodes CASSIQVARSPLHF.

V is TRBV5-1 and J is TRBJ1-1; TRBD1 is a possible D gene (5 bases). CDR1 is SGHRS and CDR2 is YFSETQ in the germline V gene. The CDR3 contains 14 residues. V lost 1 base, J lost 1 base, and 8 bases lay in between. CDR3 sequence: CASSLWGWNTEAFF. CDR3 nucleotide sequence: TGCGCCAGCAGCTTGTGGGGCTGGAACACTGAAGCTTTCTTT.

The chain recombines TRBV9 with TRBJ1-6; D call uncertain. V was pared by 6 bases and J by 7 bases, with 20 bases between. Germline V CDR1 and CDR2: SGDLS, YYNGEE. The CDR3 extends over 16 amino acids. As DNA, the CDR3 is TGTGCCAGCACCACCGACCCCACCGGGAGCAATTCACCCCTCCACTTT. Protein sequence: CASTTDPTGSNSPLHF.

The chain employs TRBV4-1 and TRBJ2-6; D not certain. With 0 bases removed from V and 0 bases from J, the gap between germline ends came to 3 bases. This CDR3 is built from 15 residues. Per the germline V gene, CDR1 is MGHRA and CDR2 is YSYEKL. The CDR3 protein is CASSQELSGANVLTF. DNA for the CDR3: TGCGCCAGCAGCCAAGAACTCTCTGGGGCCAACGTCCTGACTTTC.

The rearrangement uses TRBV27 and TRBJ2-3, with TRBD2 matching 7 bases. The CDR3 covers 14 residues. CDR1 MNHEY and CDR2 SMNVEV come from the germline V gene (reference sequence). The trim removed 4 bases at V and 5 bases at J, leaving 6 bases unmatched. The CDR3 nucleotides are TGTGCCAGCAGTTGGCTAGCGGTCCGAGATACGCAGTATTTT. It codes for CASSWLAVRDTQYF.

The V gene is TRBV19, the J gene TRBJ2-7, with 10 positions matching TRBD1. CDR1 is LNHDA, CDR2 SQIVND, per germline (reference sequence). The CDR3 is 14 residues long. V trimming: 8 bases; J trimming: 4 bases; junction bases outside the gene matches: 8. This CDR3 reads CASAGTGVPYEQYF. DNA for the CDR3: TGTGCCAGTGCCGGGACAGGGGTGCCATACGAGCAGTACTTC.

CDR3 coding DNA: TGTGCCAGCAGCTTGGGTGGCAGGTACCAAGAGACCCAGTACTTC. As protein: CASSLGGRYQETQYF. V and J are TRBV5-6 and TRBJ2-5; D not certain. V was clipped by 0 bases and J by 0 bases, with 9 bases between them. CDR3 length: 15 residues. Germline CDR1 reads SGHDT; CDR2 reads YYEEEE.

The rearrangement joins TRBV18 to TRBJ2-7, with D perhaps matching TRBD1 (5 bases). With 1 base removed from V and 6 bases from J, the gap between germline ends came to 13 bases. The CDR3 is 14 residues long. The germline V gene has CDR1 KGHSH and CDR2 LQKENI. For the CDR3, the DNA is TGTGCCAGCTCACCACTCCAGGGTCTGCCCGAGCAGTACTTC. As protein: CASSPLQGLPEQYF.

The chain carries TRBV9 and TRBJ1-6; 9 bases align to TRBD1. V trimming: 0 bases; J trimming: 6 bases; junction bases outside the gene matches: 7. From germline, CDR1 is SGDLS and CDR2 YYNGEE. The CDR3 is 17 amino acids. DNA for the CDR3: TGTGCCAGCAGCGTAGAGGGACAGGGATTTCCTAATTCACCCCTCCACTTT. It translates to CASSVEGQGFPNSPLHF.

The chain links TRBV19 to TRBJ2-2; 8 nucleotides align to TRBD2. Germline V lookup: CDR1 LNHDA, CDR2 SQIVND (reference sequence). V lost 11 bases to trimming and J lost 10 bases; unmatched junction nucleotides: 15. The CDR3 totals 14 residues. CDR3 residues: CASRYSGGSLELFF. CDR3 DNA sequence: TGTGCCTCGCGCTACAGCGGGGGATCCCTGGAGCTGTTTTTT.

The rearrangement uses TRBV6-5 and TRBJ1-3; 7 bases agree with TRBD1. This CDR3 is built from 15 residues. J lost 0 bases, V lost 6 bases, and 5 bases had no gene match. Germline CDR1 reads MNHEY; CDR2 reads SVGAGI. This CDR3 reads CASSQTGSSGNTIYF. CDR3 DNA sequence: TGTGCCAGCAGCCAGACAGGGTCCTCTGGAAACACCATATATTTT.

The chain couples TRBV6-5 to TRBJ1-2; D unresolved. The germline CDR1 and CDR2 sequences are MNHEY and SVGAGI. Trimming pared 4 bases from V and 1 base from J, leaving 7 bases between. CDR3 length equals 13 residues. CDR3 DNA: TGTGCCAGCAGTTTTCAGGTTAACTATGGCTACACCTTC. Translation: CASSFQVNYGYTF.